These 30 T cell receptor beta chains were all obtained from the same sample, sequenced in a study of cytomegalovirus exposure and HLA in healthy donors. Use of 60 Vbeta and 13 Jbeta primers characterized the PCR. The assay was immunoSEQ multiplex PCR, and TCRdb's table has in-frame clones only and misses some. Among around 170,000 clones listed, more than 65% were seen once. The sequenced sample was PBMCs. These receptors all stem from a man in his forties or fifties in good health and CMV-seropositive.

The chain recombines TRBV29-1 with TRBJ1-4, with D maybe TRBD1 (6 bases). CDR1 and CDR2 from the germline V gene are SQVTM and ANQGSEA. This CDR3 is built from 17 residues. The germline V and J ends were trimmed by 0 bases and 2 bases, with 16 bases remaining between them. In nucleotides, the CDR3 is TGCAGCGTTGAAGATGGGGGCAATGGGGCGACTAATGAAAAACTGTTTTTT. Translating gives CSVEDGGNGATNEKLFF.

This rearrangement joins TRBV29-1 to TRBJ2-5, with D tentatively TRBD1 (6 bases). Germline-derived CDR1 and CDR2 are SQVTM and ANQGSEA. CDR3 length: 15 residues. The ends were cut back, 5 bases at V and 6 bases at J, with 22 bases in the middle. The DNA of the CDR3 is TGCAGCGTTCGAACAGGGACATCCGAATGGAAGACCCAGTACTTC. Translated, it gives CSVRTGTSEWKTQYF.

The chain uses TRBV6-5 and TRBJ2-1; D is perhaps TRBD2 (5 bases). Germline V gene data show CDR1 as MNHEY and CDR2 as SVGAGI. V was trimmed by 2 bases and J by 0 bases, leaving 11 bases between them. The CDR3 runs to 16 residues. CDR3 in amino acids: CASSYLVGSSYNEQFF. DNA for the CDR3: TGTGCCAGCAGTTACCTCGTTGGGAGCTCCTACAATGAGCAGTTCTTC.

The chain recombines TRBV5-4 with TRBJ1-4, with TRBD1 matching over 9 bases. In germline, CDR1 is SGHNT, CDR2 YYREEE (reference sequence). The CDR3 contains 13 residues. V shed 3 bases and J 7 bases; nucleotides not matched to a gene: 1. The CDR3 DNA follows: TGTGCCAGCAGCTCGGGACAGGGTGAAAAACTGTTTTTT. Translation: CASSSGQGEKLFF. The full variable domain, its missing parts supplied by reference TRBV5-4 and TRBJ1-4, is ETGVTQSPTHLIKTRGQQVTLRCSSQSGHNTVSWYQQALGQGPQFIFQYYREEENGRGNFPPRFSGLQFPNYSSELNVNALELDDSALYLCASSSGQGEKLFFGSGTQLSVL.

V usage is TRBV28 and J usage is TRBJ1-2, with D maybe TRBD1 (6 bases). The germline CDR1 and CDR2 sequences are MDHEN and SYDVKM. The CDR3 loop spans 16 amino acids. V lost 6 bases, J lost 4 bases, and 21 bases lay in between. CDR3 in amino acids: CASSFQGPGGGYGYTF. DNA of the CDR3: TGTGCCAGCAGCTTCCAGGGGCCCGGGGGGGGCTATGGCTACACCTTC.

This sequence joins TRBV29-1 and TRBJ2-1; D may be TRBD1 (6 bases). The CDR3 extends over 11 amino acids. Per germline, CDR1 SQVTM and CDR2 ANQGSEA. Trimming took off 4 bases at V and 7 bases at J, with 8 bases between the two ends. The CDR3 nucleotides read TGCAGCGTTGGACAGGCGAATGAGCAGTTCTTC. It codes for CSVGQANEQFF.

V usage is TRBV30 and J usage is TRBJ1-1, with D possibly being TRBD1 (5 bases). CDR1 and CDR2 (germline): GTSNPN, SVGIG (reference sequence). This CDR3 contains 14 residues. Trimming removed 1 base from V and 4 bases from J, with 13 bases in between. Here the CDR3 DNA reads TGTGCCTGGAGTGGACGAGGAGGGACCACTGAAGCTTTCTTT. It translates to CAWSGRGGTTEAFF.

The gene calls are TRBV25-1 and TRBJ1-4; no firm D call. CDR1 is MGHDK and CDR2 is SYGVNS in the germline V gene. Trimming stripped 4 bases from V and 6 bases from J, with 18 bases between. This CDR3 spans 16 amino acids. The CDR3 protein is CASSVGPANRDEKLFF. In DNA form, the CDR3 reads TGTGCCAGCAGTGTAGGCCCTGCGAACCGGGATGAAAAACTGTTTTTT.

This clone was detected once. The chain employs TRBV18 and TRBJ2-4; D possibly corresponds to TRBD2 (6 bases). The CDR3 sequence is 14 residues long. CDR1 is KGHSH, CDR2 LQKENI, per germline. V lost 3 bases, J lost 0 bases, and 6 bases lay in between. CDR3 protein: CASSPGLAKNIQYF. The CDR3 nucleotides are TGTGCCAGCTCACCGGGACTAGCCAAAAACATTCAGTACTTC.

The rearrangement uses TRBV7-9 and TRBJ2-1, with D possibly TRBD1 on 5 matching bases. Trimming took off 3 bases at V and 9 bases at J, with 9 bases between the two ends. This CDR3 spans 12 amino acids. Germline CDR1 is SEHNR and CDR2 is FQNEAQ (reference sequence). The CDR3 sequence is CASSFGQGEQFF. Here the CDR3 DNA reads TGTGCCAGCAGCTTTGGTCAGGGTGAGCAGTTCTTC.

CDR3 bases: TGTGCCAGCAGCGGGAGCCTAGGAGGCACCGGGGAGCTGTTTTTT. Translation gives CASSGSLGGTGELFF. The chain employs TRBV14 and TRBJ2-2, with a possible D match to TRBD2 (5 bases). Germline V CDR1 and CDR2: SGHDN, FVKESK. CDR3 length: 15 residues. V was cut by 5 bases and J by 4 bases, with 14 bases left in between.

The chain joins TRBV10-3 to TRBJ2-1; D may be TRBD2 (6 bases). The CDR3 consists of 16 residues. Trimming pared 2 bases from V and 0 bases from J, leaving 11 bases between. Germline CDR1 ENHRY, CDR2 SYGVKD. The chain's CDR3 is CAISEERGSSYNEQFF. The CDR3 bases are TGTGCCATCAGTGAGGAACGGGGGAGCTCCTACAATGAGCAGTTCTTC.

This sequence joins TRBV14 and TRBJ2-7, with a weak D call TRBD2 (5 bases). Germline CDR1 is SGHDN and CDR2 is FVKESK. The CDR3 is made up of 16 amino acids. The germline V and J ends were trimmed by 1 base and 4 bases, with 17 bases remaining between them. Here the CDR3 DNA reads TGTGCCAGCAGCCAAGTAGGTGTAGGGAGTCGTTACGAGCAGTACTTC. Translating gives CASSQVGVGSRYEQYF.

CDR3 bases: TGTGCCAGCAGCTTATCGGGGGTCCCAGATACGCAGTATTTT. It is translated as CASSLSGVPDTQYF. This rearrangement joins TRBV7-2 to TRBJ2-3; possibly TRBD2 for D (6 bases). Germline CDR1 is SGHTA and CDR2 is FQGNSA. Trimming removed 2 bases at V and 4 bases at J, with 10 bases between. CDR3 length: 14 amino acids. Variable domain in full (rest from reference TRBV7-2 and TRBJ2-3): GAGVSQSPSNKVTEKGKDVELRCDPISGHTALYWYRQSLGQGLEFLIYFQGNSAPDKSGLPSDRFSAERTGGSVSTLTIQRTQQEDSAVYLCASSLSGVPDTQYFGPGTRLTVL.

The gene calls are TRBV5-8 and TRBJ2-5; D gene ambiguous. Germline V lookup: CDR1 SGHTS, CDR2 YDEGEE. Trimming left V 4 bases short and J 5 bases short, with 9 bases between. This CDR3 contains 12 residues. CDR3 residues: CASSQAWETQYF. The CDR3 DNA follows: TGTGCCAGCAGCCAGGCTTGGGAGACCCAGTACTTC.

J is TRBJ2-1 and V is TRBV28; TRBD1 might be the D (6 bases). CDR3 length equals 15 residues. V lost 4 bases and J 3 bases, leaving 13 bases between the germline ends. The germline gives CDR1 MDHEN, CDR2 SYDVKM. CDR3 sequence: CASSYLGGFYNEQFF. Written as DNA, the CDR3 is TGTGCCAGCAGTTACTTAGGGGGATTCTACAATGAGCAGTTCTTC.

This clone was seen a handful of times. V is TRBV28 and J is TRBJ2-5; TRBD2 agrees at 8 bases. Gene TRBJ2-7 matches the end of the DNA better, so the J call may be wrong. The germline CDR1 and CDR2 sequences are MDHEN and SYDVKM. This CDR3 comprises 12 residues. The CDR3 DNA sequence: TGTGCCAGCAGGCGGGAGGACTACGAGCAGTACTTC. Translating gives CASRREDYEQYF.

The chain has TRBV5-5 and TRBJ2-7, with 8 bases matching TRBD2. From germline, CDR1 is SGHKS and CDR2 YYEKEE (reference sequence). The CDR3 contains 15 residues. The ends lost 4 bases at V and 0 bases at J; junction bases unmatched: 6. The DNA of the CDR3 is TGTGCCAGCAGCCCACTAGCGGCAGGCTCCTACGAGCAGTACTTC. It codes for CASSPLAAGSYEQYF.

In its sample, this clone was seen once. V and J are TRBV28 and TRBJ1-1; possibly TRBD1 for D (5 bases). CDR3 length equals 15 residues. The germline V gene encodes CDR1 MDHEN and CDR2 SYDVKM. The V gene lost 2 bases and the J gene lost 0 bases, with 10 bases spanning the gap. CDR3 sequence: CASSLPSGMNTEAFF. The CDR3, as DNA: TGTGCCAGCAGTTTACCCTCAGGGATGAACACTGAAGCTTTCTTT.

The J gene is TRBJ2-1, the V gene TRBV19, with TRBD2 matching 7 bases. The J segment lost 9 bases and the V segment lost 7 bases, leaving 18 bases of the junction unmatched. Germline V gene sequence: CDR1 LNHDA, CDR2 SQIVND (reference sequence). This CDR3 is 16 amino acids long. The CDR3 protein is CASTPGLGGSRFEQFF. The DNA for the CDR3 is TGTGCCAGTACCCCGGGTTTGGGGGGGAGTAGGTTTGAGCAGTTCTTC.

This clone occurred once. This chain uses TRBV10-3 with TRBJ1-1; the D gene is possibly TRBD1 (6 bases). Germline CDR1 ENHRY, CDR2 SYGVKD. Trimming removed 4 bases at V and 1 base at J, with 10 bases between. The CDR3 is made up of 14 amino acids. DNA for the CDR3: TGTGCCATCAGTGGAGAACAGGGGAACACTGAAGCTTTCTTT. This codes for CAISGEQGNTEAFF.

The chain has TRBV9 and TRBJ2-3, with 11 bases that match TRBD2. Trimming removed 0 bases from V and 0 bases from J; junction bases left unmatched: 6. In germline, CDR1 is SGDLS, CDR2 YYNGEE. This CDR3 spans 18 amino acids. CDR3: CASSVATSSGGSTDTQYF. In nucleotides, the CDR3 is TGTGCCAGCAGCGTAGCTACTTCTAGCGGGGGGAGCACAGATACGCAGTATTTT.

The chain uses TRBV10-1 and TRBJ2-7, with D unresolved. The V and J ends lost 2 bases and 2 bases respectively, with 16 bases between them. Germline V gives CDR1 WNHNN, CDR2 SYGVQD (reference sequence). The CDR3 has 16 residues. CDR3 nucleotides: TGCGCCAGCAGTGAGGACCCGGAAACTAAACCCTACGAGCAGTACTTC. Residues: CASSEDPETKPYEQYF.

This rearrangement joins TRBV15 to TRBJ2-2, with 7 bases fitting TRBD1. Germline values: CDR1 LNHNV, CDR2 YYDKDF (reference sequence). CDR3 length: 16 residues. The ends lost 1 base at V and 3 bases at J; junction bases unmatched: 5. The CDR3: CATSRGRTGDTGELFF. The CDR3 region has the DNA TGTGCCACCAGCAGAGGACGGACAGGAGACACCGGGGAGCTGTTTTTT.

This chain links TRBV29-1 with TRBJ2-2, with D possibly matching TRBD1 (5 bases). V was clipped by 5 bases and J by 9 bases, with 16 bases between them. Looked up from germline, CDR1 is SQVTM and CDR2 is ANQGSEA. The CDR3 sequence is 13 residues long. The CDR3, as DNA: TGCAGCGTTTCCCCAGGGCGAGGTCGGGAGCTGTTTTTT. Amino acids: CSVSPGRGRELFF.

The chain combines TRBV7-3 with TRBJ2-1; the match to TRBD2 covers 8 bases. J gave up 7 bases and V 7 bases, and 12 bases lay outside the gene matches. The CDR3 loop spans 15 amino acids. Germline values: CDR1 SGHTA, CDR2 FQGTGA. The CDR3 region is CASKVTGGPGNEQFF. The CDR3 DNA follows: TGTGCCAGCAAAGTGACGGGAGGGCCGGGGAATGAGCAGTTCTTC.

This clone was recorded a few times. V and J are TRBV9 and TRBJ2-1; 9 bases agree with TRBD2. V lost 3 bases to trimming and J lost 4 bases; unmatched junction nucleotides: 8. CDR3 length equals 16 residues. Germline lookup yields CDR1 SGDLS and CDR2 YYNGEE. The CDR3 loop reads CASSGFSGRDYNEQFF. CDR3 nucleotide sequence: TGTGCCAGCAGCGGGTTTAGCGGGAGAGATTACAATGAGCAGTTCTTC.

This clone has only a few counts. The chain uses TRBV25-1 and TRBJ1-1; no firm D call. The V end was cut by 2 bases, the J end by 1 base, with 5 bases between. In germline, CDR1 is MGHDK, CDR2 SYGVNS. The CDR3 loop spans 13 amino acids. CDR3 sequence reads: CASSEQANTEAFF. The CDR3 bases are TGTGCCAGCAGTGAACAGGCGAACACTGAAGCTTTCTTT.

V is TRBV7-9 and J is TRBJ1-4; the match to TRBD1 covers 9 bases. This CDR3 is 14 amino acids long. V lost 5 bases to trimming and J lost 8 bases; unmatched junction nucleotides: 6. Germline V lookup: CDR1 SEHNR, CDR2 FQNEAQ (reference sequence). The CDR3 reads CASSTGQGREKLFF. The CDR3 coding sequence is TGTGCCAGCAGCACTGGACAGGGGCGGGAAAAACTGTTTTTT.

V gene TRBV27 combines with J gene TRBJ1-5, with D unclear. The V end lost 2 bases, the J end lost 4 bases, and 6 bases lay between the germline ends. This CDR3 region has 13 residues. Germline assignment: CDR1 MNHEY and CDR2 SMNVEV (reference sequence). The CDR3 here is CASSLRENQPQHF. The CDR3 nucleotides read TGTGCCAGCAGTTTACGCGAGAATCAGCCCCAGCATTTT.